In this sample, the clone carrying this TCR beta chain turned up once. The source of the sample is a study of CD8+CD57+ T cells in acquired aplastic anemia. CDR3 and TCR beta VDJ profiling relied on a genomic DNA template. TCRdb reprocessed the reads via MiXCR and lists one record per CDR3 protein. The sample includes under 200,000 distinct CDR3 sequences, less than 60% of them seen just once. Before being chosen for sequencing, patients had shown CD8+CD57+ cell expansion by flow cytometry. The CDR3 sequence is 14 residues long. Germline V CDR1 and CDR2: WNHNN, SYGVQD (reference sequence). The V end lost 4 bases, the J end lost 6 bases, and 16 bases lay between the germline ends.

The TCR sequence derives from a human donor with aplastic anemia. Sequenced sample: sorted CD4+, CD8+, or CD8+CD57+ T cells (not recorded which) from PBMCs. This chain joins TRBV10-1 and TRBJ2-7, with a tentative D call TRBD1 (5 bases). The CDR3 spells CASSGQLGTSEQYF. As DNA, the CDR3 is TGCGCCAGCAGTGGACAGCTAGGTACCTCCGAGCAGTACTTC.